This T cell receptor beta chain was observed in a study of blood T cell repertoires in COVID-19. Turning to the study itself: Italy, Spain and the United States were the sources of the convalescent and acute COVID-19 samples. Nucleic acid was either cDNA or gDNA, and it came from T cells, B-cell-depleted T cells, or PBMCs.

The CDR3 length is 14 residues. The germline V gene encodes CDR1 KGHSH and CDR2 LQKENI. V was pared by 6 bases and J by 4 bases, with 16 bases between. Original processing notes: Amplification of reference gene primers provided the estimated nucleated cell counts. Libraries were prepared by immunoSEQ multiplex PCR; TCRdb keeps only in-frame clonotypes and omits some of them. Clonal size and the V and J genes are those of that table, whereas D and trimming came from the DNA. Counted here are under 30,000 clones, around 87% occurring once; the ten biggest clones make up about 15%. The receptor comes from a man aged 80 or over with acute or convalescent COVID-19. The sample was peripheral blood. The V call is TRBV18, the J call TRBJ2-7; maybe TRBD1 (6 bases). The CDR3 bases are TGTGCCAGCTCCCCGGGCCTAGGGGGTTACGAGCAGTACTTC. Encoded protein: CASSPGLGGYEQYF.